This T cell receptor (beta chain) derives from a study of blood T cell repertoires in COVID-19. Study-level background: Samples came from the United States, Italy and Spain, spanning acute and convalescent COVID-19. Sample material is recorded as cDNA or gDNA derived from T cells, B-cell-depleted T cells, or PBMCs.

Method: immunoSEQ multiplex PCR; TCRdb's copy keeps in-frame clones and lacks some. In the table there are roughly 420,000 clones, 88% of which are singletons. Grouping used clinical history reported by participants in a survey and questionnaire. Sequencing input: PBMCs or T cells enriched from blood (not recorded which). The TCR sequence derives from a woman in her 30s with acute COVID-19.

The CDR3 bases are TGTGCCTGGGACCGGACAGGCCCCTACAATGAGCAGTTCTTC. Translation: CAWDRTGPYNEQFF. The chain joins TRBV30 to TRBJ2-1; TRBD1 matches 7 bases. The CDR3 is made up of 14 amino acids. Per the germline V gene, CDR1 is GTSNPN and CDR2 is SVGIG (reference sequence). The ends lost 5 bases at V and 2 bases at J; junction bases unmatched: 6.